This T cell receptor beta chain was sequenced in a study of blood T cell repertoires in COVID-19. Profiled with immunoSEQ multiplex PCR; TCRdb holds only in-frame clones, not every one. Of approximately 190,000 clones listed, roughly 80% are singletons. This CDR3 is 16 amino acids long. Germline V lookup: CDR1 WSHSY, CDR2 SAAADI. J gave up 2 bases and V 6 bases, and 7 bases lay outside the gene matches. The sequence derives from a woman in her fifties or sixties with COVID-19, enrolled during active disease. The sequencing input was peripheral blood. V is TRBV10-2 and J is TRBJ2-3; TRBD2 matches 11 bases. CDR3 protein: CASRSGLAAPTDTQYF. The CDR3 nucleotides are TGCGCCAGCAGATCGGGACTAGCGGCTCCCACAGATACGCAGTATTTT.